These 28 T cell receptor beta chains share one sample of origin, sequenced in a study of T cells in tuberculosis. Method: immunoSEQ multiplex PCR; TCRdb's copy keeps in-frame clones and lacks some. This sample has tens of thousands of clones, with 90% to 95% found just once. Sequencing used PBMCs. The receptors stem from a donor under 30 with latent tuberculosis or without tuberculosis infection.

The chain joins TRBV11-1 to TRBJ2-7, with 9 bases lining up with TRBD1. V lost 2 bases to trimming and J lost 0 bases; unmatched junction nucleotides: 5. CDR3 length: 16 residues. Germline V gene data show CDR1 as SGHAT and CDR2 as FQDESV (reference sequence). The DNA of the CDR3 is TGTGCCAGCAGCTTATCCGGGACAGGGATCTCCTACGAGCAGTACTTC. Its translation is CASSLSGTGISYEQYF.

The sample holds a few counts of this clone. The genes are TRBV11-2 and TRBJ1-2; D is undetermined. With 2 bases removed from V and 3 bases from J, the gap between germline ends came to 4 bases. Germline CDR1 reads SGHAT; CDR2 reads FQNNGV. CDR3 length: 12 residues. Here the CDR3 DNA reads TGTGCCAGCAGCTTATCCGACTATGGCTACACCTTC. Translated, it gives CASSLSDYGYTF.

This sequence joins TRBV5-1 and TRBJ2-3; D is unclear. Trimming pared 5 bases from V and 2 bases from J, leaving 15 bases between. CDR3 length equals 15 residues. Germline loops: CDR1 SGHRS, CDR2 YFSETQ. Here the CDR3 reads CASRFPGSSTDTQYF. CDR3 in DNA: TGCGCCAGCAGATTTCCAGGCTCCTCCACAGATACGCAGTATTTT.

This clone was picked up one time. The chain carries TRBV5-1 and TRBJ2-7; 11 bases match TRBD2. The junction had 5 bases not matched to a gene; V was cut back by 0 bases and J by 6 bases. The CDR3 has 15 amino acids. Germline V CDR1 and CDR2: SGHRS, YFSETQ. CDR3 residues: CASSLAPSGGSEQYF. The CDR3 DNA sequence: TGCGCCAGCAGCTTGGCCCCTAGCGGGGGGTCCGAGCAGTACTTC.

The chain has TRBV30 and TRBJ2-3; 9 nucleotides match TRBD2. Germline loops: CDR1 GTSNPN, CDR2 SVGIG (reference sequence). The CDR3 extends over 14 amino acids. Unmatched junction bases numbered 8, after V lost 7 bases and J lost 3 bases. CDR3 loop: CASSGGRVTDTQYF. The CDR3 nucleotides read TGTGCCTCGTCAGGCGGGAGGGTAACAGATACGCAGTATTTT.

The rearrangement joins TRBV11-2 to TRBJ1-2; tentative D call: TRBD1 (6 bases). This CDR3 has 16 residues. Trimming removed 5 bases from V and 8 bases from J, with 24 bases in between. Germline lookup yields CDR1 SGHAT and CDR2 FQNNGV. The CDR3 DNA reads TGTGCCAGCAGCCCTTCCCGTCCCGGGGGGCCCTCGGGCTACACCTTC. It codes for CASSPSRPGGPSGYTF.

The gene calls are TRBV27 and TRBJ2-7, with 7 bases matching TRBD2. Looked up from germline, CDR1 is MNHEY and CDR2 is SMNVEV (reference sequence). V lost 8 bases to trimming and J lost 7 bases; unmatched junction nucleotides: 11. The CDR3 runs 13 residues. CDR3 coding DNA: TGTGCCAGCTCCTGGGGGGGATCGGGGGAGCAGTACTTC. Its protein product is CASSWGGSGEQYF.

The chain joins TRBV30 to TRBJ1-1; weak D call: TRBD1 (5 bases). Trimming removed 3 bases at V and 0 bases at J, with 14 bases between. The CDR3 contains 15 residues. CDR1 is GTSNPN and CDR2 is SVGIG in the germline V gene (reference sequence). The CDR3 here is CAWRVPGTVNTEAFF. The CDR3 DNA reads as TGTGCCTGGAGGGTCCCAGGGACTGTGAACACTGAAGCTTTCTTT. The variable domain in full, with the rest retrieved from reference TRBV30 and TRBJ1-1, is SQTIHQWPATLVQPVGSPLSLECTVEGTSNPNLYWYRQAAGRGLQLLFYSVGIGQISSEVPQNLSASRPQDRQFILSSKKLLLSDSGFYLCAWRVPGTVNTEAFFGQGTRLTVV.

The rearrangement joins TRBV7-2 to TRBJ2-3, with TRBD2 matching 10 bases. The V segment lost 2 bases and the J segment 4 bases; nucleotides outside the gene matches: 6. The germline V gene encodes CDR1 SGHTA and CDR2 FQGNSA. The CDR3 loop spans 16 amino acids. The CDR3 loop reads CASSLSSSGSSDTQYF. CDR3 nucleotide sequence: TGTGCCAGCAGCTTATCGTCTAGCGGGAGTTCAGATACGCAGTATTTT.

The chain is built from TRBV7-6 and TRBJ1-1; 9 positions agree with TRBD1. Trimming removed 7 bases from V and 7 bases from J; junction bases left unmatched: 4. Germline V gives CDR1 SGHVS, CDR2 FNYEAQ. CDR3 length: 12 amino acids. Here the CDR3 DNA reads TGTGCCAGCACCTCGGACAGGGGTGAAGCTTTCTTT. It specifies CASTSDRGEAFF.

The V and J genes are TRBV5-4 and TRBJ1-2, with D unresolved. The CDR3 is made up of 14 amino acids. Germline loops: CDR1 SGHNT, CDR2 YYREEE (reference sequence). Trimming removed 0 bases at V and 1 base at J, with 7 bases between. CDR3 region: CASSLARGNYGYTF. CDR3 in DNA: TGTGCCAGCAGCTTGGCCCGGGGTAACTATGGCTACACCTTC.

This chain connects TRBV10-2 to TRBJ2-7; TRBD2 matches 7 bases. Germline CDR1 and CDR2: WSHSY and SAAADI. With V trimmed by 5 bases and J by 7 bases, 11 bases remained unmatched. The CDR3 extends over 14 amino acids. The CDR3 here is CASSSRGVLDEQYF. As DNA, the CDR3 is TGCGCCAGCAGTTCCCGGGGGGTGCTGGATGAGCAGTACTTC.

The genes are TRBV19 and TRBJ1-5, with 8 bases matching TRBD1. V lost 8 bases, J lost 7 bases, and 10 bases stayed unmatched. The CDR3 has 14 amino acids. Germline V lookup: CDR1 LNHDA, CDR2 SQIVND (reference sequence). The CDR3 DNA reads TGTGCCAGTCGCCTCGGACAGGGCGGACAGCCCCAGCATTTT. Translation: CASRLGQGGQPQHF.

This clone was counted a single time. This rearrangement joins TRBV7-2 to TRBJ1-1; unclear D gene. Germline CDR1 and CDR2: SGHTA and FQGNSA. The V end lost 5 bases, the J end lost 10 bases, and 11 bases lay between the germline ends. The CDR3 extends over 11 amino acids. CDR3 sequence (DNA): TGTGCCAGCAGCCCGAGTTTTACAGCTTTCTTT. This translates into CASSPSFTAFF.

The chain uses TRBV4-1 and TRBJ2-1; D might be TRBD2 (6 bases). V was clipped by 1 base and J by 1 base, with 14 bases between them. The CDR3 consists of 17 residues. The V gene's germline CDR1 is MGHRA and CDR2 YSYEKL. CDR3 sequence reads: CASSQAGRYRSYNEQFF. The CDR3 DNA is TGCGCCAGCAGCCAAGCAGGGAGGTATAGGTCCTACAATGAGCAGTTCTTC.

This sequence joins TRBV27 and TRBJ1-1; D not resolved. Germline CDR1 and CDR2: MNHEY and SMNVEV (reference sequence). V lost 4 bases and J lost 0, with 12 bases in between. The CDR3 runs 15 residues. CDR3 amino acids: CASSYSVSMNTEAFF. CDR3 DNA: TGTGCCAGCAGTTATTCAGTCTCAATGAACACTGAAGCTTTCTTT.

The gene calls are TRBV11-2 and TRBJ1-1, with 8 bases lining up with TRBD1. The germline V gene has CDR1 SGHAT and CDR2 FQNNGV. CDR3 size: 17 residues. V lost 4 bases to trimming and J lost 6 bases; unmatched junction nucleotides: 16. The CDR3 loop is CASSSTYGARGRAEAFF. The CDR3 DNA is TGTGCCAGCAGCTCCACCTATGGGGCCAGGGGGCGTGCTGAAGCTTTCTTT.

The chain carries TRBV5-4 and TRBJ2-5, with 7 bases fitting TRBD1. The CDR3 spans 16 residues. The V gene end was trimmed by 4 bases and the J gene end by 5 bases; junction bases not matched to a gene: 14. Germline V gene sequence: CDR1 SGHNT, CDR2 YYREEE (reference sequence). This chain's CDR3 is CASSPRTGLGFETQYF. CDR3 nucleotide sequence: TGTGCCAGCAGCCCCCGGACAGGCTTGGGGTTCGAGACCCAGTACTTC.

The chain uses TRBV6-6 and TRBJ2-7; 10 bases align to TRBD1. The CDR3 has 13 amino acids. Germline values: CDR1 MNHNY, CDR2 SVGAGI (reference sequence). Trimming at V came to 8 bases and at J to 6 bases, leaving 7 bases not matched to a gene. The CDR3 sequence: CASQTGQGGEQYF. CDR3 sequence (DNA): TGTGCCAGCCAGACAGGACAGGGGGGCGAGCAGTACTTC.

The chain is built from TRBV9 and TRBJ1-2; D remains ambiguous. The germline CDR1 and CDR2 sequences are SGDLS and YYNGEE. The V gene lost 0 bases and the J gene lost 3 bases, with 9 bases spanning the gap. The length of the CDR3 is 14 residues. The CDR3 nucleotides are TGTGCCAGCAGCGTAGGAGGCCCATACTATGGCTACACCTTC. Protein product: CASSVGGPYYGYTF.

The chain joins TRBV6-5 to TRBJ1-4; 8 positions agree with TRBD1. The CDR3 has 16 amino acids. Germline V lookup: CDR1 MNHEY, CDR2 SVGAGI. The junction had 7 bases not matched to a gene; V was cut back by 1 base and J by 6 bases. DNA for the CDR3: TGTGCCAGCAGTTACTACCAGGGGGCAGGGGATGAAAAACTGTTTTTT. Translation gives CASSYYQGAGDEKLFF.

The chain uses TRBV20-1 and TRBJ2-2, with D tentatively TRBD2 (5 bases). V was pared by 3 bases and J by 10 bases, with 9 bases between. Per the germline V gene, CDR1 is DFQATT and CDR2 is SNEGSKA (reference sequence). This CDR3 comprises 11 residues. For the CDR3, the DNA is TGCAGTGCTAGTCGGGGAGCGGAGCTGTTTTTT. Its translation is CSASRGAELFF.

The chain is built from TRBV15 and TRBJ1-4; D gene ambiguous. Deletions cut 9 bases from V and 8 bases from J, with 13 bases between. Germline V gene lookup returns CDR1 LNHNV and CDR2 YYDKDF (reference sequence). This CDR3 has 12 amino acids. The CDR3 DNA is TGTGCCACTGGACTATCGGGCGAAAAACTGTTTTTT. This translates into CATGLSGEKLFF. Combining the CDR3 with reference TRBV15 and TRBJ1-4 gives the whole variable domain DAMVIQNPRYQVTQFGKPVTLSCSQTLNHNVMYWYQQKSSQAPKLLFHYYDKDFNNEADTPDNFQSRRPNTSFCFLDIRSPGLGDTAMYLCATGLSGEKLFFGSGTQLSVL.

The genes are TRBV6-1 and TRBJ1-2; D remains unclear. Between the trimmed V and J ends, which lost 2 bases and 8 bases, there was a span of 21 bases. Per germline, CDR1 MNHNS and CDR2 SASEGT. This CDR3 region has 16 residues. CDR3 in DNA: TGTGCCAGCAGTGAAAGCGGAATTTATCCCCTGGGCGGCTACACCTTC. Its translation is CASSESGIYPLGGYTF.

V and J are TRBV15 and TRBJ2-7; TRBD1 might be the D (8 bases). CDR1 is LNHNV, CDR2 YYDKDF, per germline (reference sequence). V was shortened by 8 bases and J by 2 bases, with 16 bases between the two germline ends. This CDR3 is 14 amino acids long. CDR3 region: CATATGGATYEQYF. The CDR3 DNA sequence: TGTGCCACCGCAACAGGGGGGGCGACCTACGAGCAGTACTTC.

The V call is TRBV7-2, the J call TRBJ2-3, with a possible D match to TRBD2 (6 bases). This CDR3 is built from 13 residues. From germline, CDR1 is SGHTA and CDR2 FQGNSA. The V end was cut by 5 bases, the J end by 2 bases, with 8 bases between. CDR3 residues: CASSREPTDTQYF. CDR3 in DNA: TGTGCCAGCAGCCGGGAGCCCACAGATACGCAGTATTTT.

The gene calls are TRBV5-1 and TRBJ2-7; D perhaps matches TRBD2 (6 bases). CDR1 and CDR2 from the germline V gene are SGHRS and YFSETQ. The CDR3 loop spans 13 amino acids. With 8 bases removed from V and 6 bases from J, the gap between germline ends came to 18 bases. The CDR3 sequence is CASSMGGDLEQYF. The CDR3 DNA reads as TGCGCCAGTTCAATGGGGGGAGACCTCGAGCAGTACTTC.

The DNA of the CDR3 is TGTGCCAGCAGCCCCGACAGGACCTACGAGCAGTACTTC. It specifies CASSPDRTYEQYF. The V call is TRBV11-2, the J call TRBJ2-7; perhaps TRBD1 as D (6 bases). The V end was cut by 5 bases, the J end by 2 bases, with 10 bases between. CDR1 and CDR2 (germline): SGHAT, FQNNGV. CDR3 length equals 13 residues. The full variable domain, its missing parts supplied by reference TRBV11-2 and TRBJ2-7, is EAGVAQSPRYKIIEKRQSVAFWCNPISGHATLYWYQQILGQGPKLLIQFQNNGVVDDSQLPKDRFSAERLKGVDSTLKIQPAKLEDSAVYLCASSPDRTYEQYFGPGTRLTVT.